One sample yielded the 21 T cell receptor beta chains listed below, sequenced in a study of T cell repertoires in cytomegalovirus infection. TCRdb recomputed calls from the reads with MiXCR, one row per CDR3 protein. Altogether about 600,000 distinct CDR3 sequences are present, roughly 24% being singletons, with the ten largest covering roughly 8%. Sequenced input: CD8+ T cells from PBMCs. These receptors all come from a human donor in good health (CMV status not recorded). Some clones in this sample may be carry-over from other donors' samples.

The chain carries TRBV19 and TRBJ1-5; D remains ambiguous. CDR1 is LNHDA, CDR2 SQIVND, per germline (reference sequence). This CDR3 has 15 residues. The V gene lost 3 bases and the J gene lost 1 base, with 10 bases spanning the gap. This chain's CDR3 is CASSIKERSNQPQHF. Written as DNA, the CDR3 is TGTGCCAGTAGTATCAAGGAACGGAGCAATCAGCCCCAGCATTTT.

This clonotype was seen more than once but under ten times. This rearrangement joins TRBV5-1 to TRBJ2-2, with TRBD1 matching 9 bases. CDR1 is SGHRS and CDR2 is YFSETQ in the germline V gene. The J segment lost 6 bases and the V segment lost 3 bases, leaving 6 bases of the junction unmatched. The CDR3 is 15 amino acids. The CDR3: CASSSGTGSPGELFF. In DNA form, the CDR3 reads TGCGCCAGCAGCTCCGGGACAGGGTCGCCCGGGGAGCTGTTTTTT.

Points on this clonotype: Given a much more abundant clone one base away, this may be a read error. The CDR3 carries no conserved terminal phenylalanine or tryptophan, so it likely arises from a read error. This CDR3 is CASSLSQGLRDNQPQHL. In DNA, the CDR3 is TGTGCCAGCAGTTTATCACAGGGATTACGAGACAATCAGCCCCAGCATCTT. V gene TRBV27 combines with J gene TRBJ1-5, with D possibly being TRBD1 (6 bases). The V end lost 0 bases, the J end lost 3 bases, and 15 bases lay between the germline ends. From germline, CDR1 is MNHEY and CDR2 SMNVEV (reference sequence). This CDR3 has 17 residues.

The rearrangement links TRBV28 to TRBJ2-7, with D possibly matching TRBD1 (6 bases). The germline V gene has CDR1 MDHEN and CDR2 SYDVKM. The CDR3 is made up of 15 amino acids. The V and J ends lost 3 bases and 0 bases respectively, with 12 bases between them. The CDR3 DNA sequence: TGTGCCAGCAGTTTGGACAGAAGTCTCTCCTACGAGCAGTACGTC. Protein product: CASSLDRSLSYEQYV.

At least ten counts were recorded for this clonotype. V gene TRBV28 combines with J gene TRBJ2-1; 10 bases are shared with TRBD1. The V gene end was trimmed by 7 bases and the J gene end by 8 bases; junction bases not matched to a gene: 8. Germline loops: CDR1 MDHEN, CDR2 SYDVKM. CDR3 length: 14 amino acids. CDR3 in amino acids: CASKGTGVFDEQFF. CDR3 bases: TGTGCCAGCAAAGGGACAGGGGTTTTTGATGAGCAGTTCTTC.

This clonotype was counted between two and nine times. The chain has TRBV7-4 and TRBJ2-1; D assignment may be TRBD1 or TRBD2 (5 bases each). Germline CDR1 SGHVT, CDR2 SQSDAQ. The CDR3 length is 13 residues. Trimming took off 4 bases at V and 9 bases at J, with 13 bases between the two ends. The CDR3 region has the DNA TGTGCCAGCAGCTCGACCCGGGACGTTGAGCAGTTCTTC. Its translation is CASSSTRDVEQFF.

In this sample, this clonotype turned up many times. V and J are TRBV4-2 and TRBJ2-1; 10 bases line up with TRBD1. J was trimmed by 5 bases and V by 3 bases; bases with no gene match: 4. The CDR3 runs to 15 residues. CDR1 is LGHNA, CDR2 YNFKEQ, per germline. The CDR3 loop is CASSQPGTGDNEQFF. CDR3 bases: TGTGCCAGCAGCCAGCCCGGGACAGGGGACAATGAGCAGTTCTTC.

This clonotype is labeled as medium-sized (0.01 to 0.1%). The V call is TRBV7-2, the J call TRBJ2-7, with D perhaps TRBD1 (6 bases). Germline CDR1 reads SGHTA; CDR2 reads FQGNSA. V was cut by 1 base and J by 1 base, with 8 bases left in between. The CDR3 length is 14 residues. The CDR3 DNA follows: TGTGCCAGCAGCTTAGACAGGGATTCCTACGAGCAGTACTTC. This sequence encodes CASSLDRDSYEQYF.

The chain couples TRBV25-1 to TRBJ2-2; the match to TRBD1 covers 10 bases. V shed 1 base and J 5 bases; nucleotides not matched to a gene: 10. Germline assignment: CDR1 MGHDK and CDR2 SYGVNS. This CDR3 is built from 18 residues. The CDR3: CASSEWGQGRQVTGELFF. In DNA, the CDR3 is TGTGCCAGCAGTGAATGGGGACAGGGGCGACAGGTTACCGGGGAGCTGTTTTTT.

The chain is built from TRBV7-9 and TRBJ2-2; perhaps D is TRBD1 or TRBD2 (5 bases each). Germline V gene data show CDR1 as SEHNR and CDR2 as FQNEAQ (reference sequence). Trimming took off 4 bases at V and 0 bases at J, with 15 bases between the two ends. The CDR3 runs 17 residues. CDR3 protein: CASSWARDGANTGELFF. Here the CDR3 DNA reads TGTGCCAGCAGCTGGGCAAGGGACGGCGCGAACACCGGGGAGCTGTTTTTT.

In its sample, this clonotype was seen many times. The DNA of the CDR3 is TGTGCCAGCAGCGCCACCTTAAGCGGGGGATCGTACAATGAGCAGTTCTTC. Translation: CASSATLSGGSYNEQFF. The V gene is TRBV7-2, the J gene TRBJ2-1, with 8 bases that match TRBD2. CDR1 and CDR2 (germline): SGHTA, FQGNSA. The CDR3 has 17 residues. The trim removed 5 bases at V and 4 bases at J, leaving 13 bases unmatched.

The V gene is TRBV7-6, the J gene TRBJ2-3; 10 bases align to TRBD2. Germline CDR1 and CDR2: SGHVS and FNYEAQ. The V and J ends lost 6 bases and 5 bases, in that order; junction bases with no gene match: 11. The length of the CDR3 is 16 residues. This CDR3 is CASSLPSGGRGDTQYF. The DNA for the CDR3 is TGTGCCAGCAGTTTGCCTAGCGGGGGAAGGGGAGATACGCAGTATTTT.

CDR3 region: CASSFLDRTYEQYF. DNA for the CDR3: TGTGCCAGCAGTTTTTTAGACAGGACCTACGAGCAGTACTTC. The chain couples TRBV28 to TRBJ2-7, with TRBD1 as a possible D gene (6 bases). The CDR3 covers 14 residues. V lost 3 bases and J lost 2, with 11 bases in between. Germline CDR1 and CDR2: MDHEN and SYDVKM.

This sequence joins TRBV27 and TRBJ2-3, with TRBD2 identical over 8 bases. CDR3 length equals 14 residues. Trimming cost V 8 bases and J 5 bases; bases outside gene matches: 9. The V gene's germline CDR1 is MNHEY and CDR2 SMNVEV (reference sequence). The CDR3 here is CASFPRGGGDTQYF. The CDR3 DNA sequence: TGTGCCAGCTTCCCACGGGGGGGAGGAGATACGCAGTATTTT.

This clonotype appeared a few times. This chain uses TRBV7-9 with TRBJ1-1; no clear D gene. Deletions cut 6 bases from V and 2 bases from J, with 10 bases between. The CDR3 is 13 residues long. Germline loops: CDR1 SEHNR, CDR2 FQNEAQ (reference sequence). The CDR3 reads CASRPHPNTEAFF. The DNA of the CDR3 is TGTGCCAGCAGGCCACACCCAAACACTGAAGCTTTCTTT.

This sequence joins TRBV28 and TRBJ2-4, with D perhaps assigned TRBD1 or TRBD2 (5 bases each). Between the trimmed V and J ends, which lost 3 bases and 8 bases, there was a span of 11 bases. Germline V gene data show CDR1 as MDHEN and CDR2 as SYDVKM. CDR3 length: 13 amino acids. Written as DNA, the CDR3 is TGTGCCAGCAGTTTGGTAGGGGACGACATTCAGTACTTC. As protein: CASSLVGDDIQYF. Full variable domain (missing parts from reference TRBV28 and TRBJ2-4): DVKVTQSSRYLVKRTGEKVFLECVQDMDHENMFWYRQDPGLGLRLIYFSYDVKMKEKGDIPEGYSVSREKKERFSLILESASTNQTSMYLCASSLVGDDIQYFGAGTRLSVL.

A remark on this clonotype: This CDR3 is missing its conserved last phenylalanine or tryptophan, likely due to a read error. The V and J genes are TRBV2 and TRBJ1-2; TRBD1 agrees at 9 bases. This CDR3 spans 11 amino acids. Trimming took 10 bases from V and 8 from J; bases not matched to a gene: 5. Germline V gene lookup returns CDR1 SNHLY and CDR2 FYNNEI. The CDR3 nucleotides read TGTGCCATCCGACAGGGGGGCGGCTACACCTCC. Translated: CAIRQGGGYTS.

This clonotype was recorded many times. The rearrangement uses TRBV7-8 and TRBJ2-3, with D perhaps matching TRBD2 (7 bases). Deletions cut 7 bases from V and 5 bases from J, with 16 bases between. Germline lookup yields CDR1 SGHVS and CDR2 FQNEAQ. The CDR3 runs to 14 residues. The CDR3 region is CASTSRGAGDTQYF. For the CDR3, the DNA is TGTGCCAGCACAAGCCGGGGGGCGGGAGATACGCAGTATTTT.

This clonotype was seen ten or more times. This chain uses TRBV6-5 with TRBJ2-3, with no clear D. Trimming shortened V by 1 base and J by 2 bases, and 13 bases separated the two germline ends. The CDR3 extends over 16 amino acids. Germline lookup yields CDR1 MNHEY and CDR2 SVGAGI. DNA of the CDR3: TGTGCCAGCAGTTACTATGCCTCCGACAACACAGATACGCAGTATTTT. Amino acid sequence: CASSYYASDNTDTQYF.

The V and J genes are TRBV27 and TRBJ2-1; TRBD2 matches 13 bases. The V gene's germline CDR1 is MNHEY and CDR2 SMNVEV (reference sequence). The CDR3 is 15 residues long. With V trimmed by 6 bases and J by 8 bases, 7 bases remained unmatched. In DNA, the CDR3 is TGTGCCAGCAGCATCACTAGCGGGGGGGCCTATGAGCAGTTCTTC. This codes for CASSITSGGAYEQFF.

This clonotype was detected a few times. The chain uses TRBV12-3 or TRBV12-4 and TRBJ1-2, with D perhaps TRBD1 (6 bases). The CDR3 totals 15 residues. V was trimmed by 2 bases and J by 8 bases, leaving 18 bases between them. In DNA form, the CDR3 reads TGTGCCAGCAGTTTATTTTTGGGGGGGGCCCAGGGCTACACCTTC. Residues: CASSLFLGGAQGYTF.